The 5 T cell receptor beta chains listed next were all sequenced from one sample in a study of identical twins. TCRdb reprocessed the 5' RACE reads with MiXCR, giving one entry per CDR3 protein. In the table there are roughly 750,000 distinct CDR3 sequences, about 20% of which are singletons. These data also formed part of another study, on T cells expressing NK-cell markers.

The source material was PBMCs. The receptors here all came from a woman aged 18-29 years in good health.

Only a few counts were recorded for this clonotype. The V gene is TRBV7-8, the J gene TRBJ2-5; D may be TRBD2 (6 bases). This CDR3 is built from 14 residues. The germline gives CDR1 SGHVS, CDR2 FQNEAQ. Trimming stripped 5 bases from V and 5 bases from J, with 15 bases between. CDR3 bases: TGTGCCAGCAGCCACGCGGGACCTGGGGAGACCCAGTACTTC. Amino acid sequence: CASSHAGPGETQYF.

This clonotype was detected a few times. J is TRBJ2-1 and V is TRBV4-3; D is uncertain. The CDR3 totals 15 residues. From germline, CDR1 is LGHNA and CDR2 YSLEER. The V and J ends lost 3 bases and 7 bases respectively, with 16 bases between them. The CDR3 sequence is CASSHRPSGLNEQFF. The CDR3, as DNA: TGCGCCAGCAGCCACCGCCCTTCAGGTTTAAATGAGCAGTTCTTC.

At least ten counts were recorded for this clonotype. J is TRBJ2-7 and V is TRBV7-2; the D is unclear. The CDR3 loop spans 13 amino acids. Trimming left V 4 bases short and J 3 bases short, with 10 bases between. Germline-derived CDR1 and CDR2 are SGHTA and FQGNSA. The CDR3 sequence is CASSSRAGYEQYF. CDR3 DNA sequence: TGTGCCAGCAGCTCCCGGGCCGGCTACGAGCAGTACTTC. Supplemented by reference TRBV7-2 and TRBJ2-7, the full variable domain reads GAGVSQSPSNKVTEKGKDVELRCDPISGHTALYWYRQSLGQGLEFLIYFQGNSAPDKSGLPSDRFSAERTGGSVSTLTIQRTQQEDSAVYLCASSSRAGYEQYFGPGTRLTVT.

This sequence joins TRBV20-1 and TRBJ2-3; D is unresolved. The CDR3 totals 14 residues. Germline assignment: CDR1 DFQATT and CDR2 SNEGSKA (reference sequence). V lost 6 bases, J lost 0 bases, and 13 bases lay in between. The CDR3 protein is CSASEYPSTDTQYF. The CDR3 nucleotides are TGCAGTGCCTCCGAATACCCTAGCACAGATACGCAGTATTTT.

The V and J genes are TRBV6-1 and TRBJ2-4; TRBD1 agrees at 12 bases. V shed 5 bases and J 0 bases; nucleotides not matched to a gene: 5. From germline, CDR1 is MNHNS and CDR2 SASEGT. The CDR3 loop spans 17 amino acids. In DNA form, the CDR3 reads TGTGCCAGCAGTACCGGGACAGGGGGCGCAGCCAAAAACATTCAGTACTTC. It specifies CASSTGTGGAAKNIQYF.